What follows describes a single T cell receptor beta chain. Its antigen is not known. V dropped 4 bases and J dropped 2; count of bases not matched to a gene: 3. The CDR3 is made up of 15 amino acids. Germline V CDR1 and CDR2: LNHDA, SQIVND (reference sequence). The sample belongs to a study of shared clonotypes between healthy human individuals. The repertoire was sequenced with immunoSEQ multiplex PCR; TCRdb's copy has only in-frame clones and lacks some. This sample has about 2.4 million clones, with approximately 93% found just once. Study-level findings and limits: Genetic and exposure-history diversity was limited by the small donor number. Sorted-subset sequencing, rarefaction showed, was incomplete despite large depth. Clonotypes which were not shared had lower generation probabilities than clonotypes that all four donors shared.

This chain joins TRBV19 and TRBJ2-2; 8 positions agree with TRBD1. The receptor comes from a man younger than 35 in good health. Some clones in this sample may be carry-over from other donors' samples. Sequencing was carried out using naive CD4+ T cells from PBMCs. Subset meaning: CD45RA+ positively selected. This CDR3 is CASSRTGSNTGELFF. CDR3 bases: TGTGCCAGTAGTAGGACAGGGAGCAACACCGGGGAGCTGTTTTTT.